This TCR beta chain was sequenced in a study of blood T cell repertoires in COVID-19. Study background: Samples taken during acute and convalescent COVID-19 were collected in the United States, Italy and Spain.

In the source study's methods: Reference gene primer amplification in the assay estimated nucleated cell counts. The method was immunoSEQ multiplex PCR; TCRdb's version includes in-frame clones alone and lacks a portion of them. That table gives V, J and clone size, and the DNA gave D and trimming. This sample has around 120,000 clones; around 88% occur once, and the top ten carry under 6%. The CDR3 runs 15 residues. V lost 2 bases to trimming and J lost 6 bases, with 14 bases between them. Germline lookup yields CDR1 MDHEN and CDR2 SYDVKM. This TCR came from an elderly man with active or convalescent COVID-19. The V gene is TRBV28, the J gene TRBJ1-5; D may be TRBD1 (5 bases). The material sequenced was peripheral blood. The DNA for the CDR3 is TGTGCCAGCAGTTTAGGGGCTGTCGGGCGTCAGCCCCAGCATTTT. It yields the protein CASSLGAVGRQPQHF.